This entry features one T cell receptor (beta chain) sequence. The sample originates from a study of cytomegalovirus exposure and HLA in healthy donors. PCR involved 60 Vbeta and 13 Jbeta primers. Assay used: immunoSEQ multiplex PCR; TCRdb lists only in-frame clones, some missing. This sample has more than 80,000 clones; roughly 80% occur once, and the top ten carry 2% to 3%. Trimming at V came to 4 bases and at J to 4 bases, leaving 7 bases not matched to a gene. The CDR3 totals 14 residues. Germline CDR1 SGHVS, CDR2 FNYEAQ. Sequencing was done on a sample of PBMCs. The sequence came from a middle-aged man in good health and CMV-seronegative. The chain has TRBV7-6 and TRBJ2-7; 7 positions match TRBD1. Written as DNA, the CDR3 is TGTGCCAGCAGCTCCAGGACAGGAAATTACGAGCAGTACTTC. Amino acids: CASSSRTGNYEQYF.